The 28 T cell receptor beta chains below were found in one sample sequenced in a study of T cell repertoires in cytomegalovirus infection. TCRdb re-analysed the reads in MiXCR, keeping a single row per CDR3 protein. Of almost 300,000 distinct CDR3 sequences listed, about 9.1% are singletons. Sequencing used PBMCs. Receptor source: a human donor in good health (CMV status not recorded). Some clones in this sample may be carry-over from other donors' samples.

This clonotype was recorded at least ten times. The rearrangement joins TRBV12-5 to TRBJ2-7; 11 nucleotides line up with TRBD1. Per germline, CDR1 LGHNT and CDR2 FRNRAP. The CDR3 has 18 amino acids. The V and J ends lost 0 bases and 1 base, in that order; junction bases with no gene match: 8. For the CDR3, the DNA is TGTGCTAGTGGTTTGGTACAAGGACAGGGGGCGTTGTCCTACGAGCAGTACTTC. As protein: CASGLVQGQGALSYEQYF.

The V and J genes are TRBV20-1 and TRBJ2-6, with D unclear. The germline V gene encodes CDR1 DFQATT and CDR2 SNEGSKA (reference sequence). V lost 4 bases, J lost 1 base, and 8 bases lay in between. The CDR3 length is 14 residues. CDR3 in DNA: TGCAGTGCTATTCCCGGATCTGGGGCCAACGTCCTGACTTTC. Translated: CSAIPGSGANVLTF.

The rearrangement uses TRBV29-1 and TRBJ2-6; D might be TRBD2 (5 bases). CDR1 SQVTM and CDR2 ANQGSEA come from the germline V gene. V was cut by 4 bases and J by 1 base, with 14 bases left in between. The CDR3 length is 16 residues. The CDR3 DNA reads TGCAGCGTTGGTATAGCGCATACTTCTGGGGCCAACGTCCTGACTTTC. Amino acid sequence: CSVGIAHTSGANVLTF.

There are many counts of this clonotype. The chain's CDR3 is CASTFATEAFF. The CDR3 nucleotides are TGTGCCAGCACCTTTGCCACTGAAGCTTTCTTT. The rearrangement links TRBV7-2 to TRBJ1-1; D is uncertain. Germline loops: CDR1 SGHTA, CDR2 FQGNSA. The CDR3 extends over 11 amino acids. V gave up 7 bases and J gave up 4 bases, with 7 bases separating them.

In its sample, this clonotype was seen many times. The CDR3 loop reads CASSLKADQETQYF. CDR3 sequence (DNA): TGTGCCAGCAGTTTAAAGGCGGATCAAGAGACCCAGTACTTC. The chain recombines TRBV12-3 or TRBV12-4 with TRBJ2-5, with D unclear. This CDR3 has 14 amino acids. Trimming removed 2 bases at V and 2 bases at J, with 9 bases between.

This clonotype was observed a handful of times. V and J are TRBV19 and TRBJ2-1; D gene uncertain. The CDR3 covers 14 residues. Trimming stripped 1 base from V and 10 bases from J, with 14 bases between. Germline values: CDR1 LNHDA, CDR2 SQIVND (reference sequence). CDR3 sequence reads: CASSIGISPREQFF. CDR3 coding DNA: TGTGCCAGTAGTATAGGGATCTCCCCGCGGGAGCAGTTCTTC.

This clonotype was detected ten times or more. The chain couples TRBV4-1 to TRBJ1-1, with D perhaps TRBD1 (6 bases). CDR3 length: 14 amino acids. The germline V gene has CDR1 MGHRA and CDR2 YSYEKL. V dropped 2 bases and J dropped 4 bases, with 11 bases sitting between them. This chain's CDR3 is CASSQNRVITEAFF. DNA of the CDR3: TGCGCCAGCAGCCAAAACAGGGTAATCACTGAAGCTTTCTTT.

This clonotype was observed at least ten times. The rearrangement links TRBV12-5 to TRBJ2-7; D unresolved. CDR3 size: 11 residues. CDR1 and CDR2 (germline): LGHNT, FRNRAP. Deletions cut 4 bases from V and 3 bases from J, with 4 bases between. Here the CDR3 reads CASGSFYEQYF. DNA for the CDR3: TGTGCTAGTGGTTCGTTCTACGAGCAGTACTTC.

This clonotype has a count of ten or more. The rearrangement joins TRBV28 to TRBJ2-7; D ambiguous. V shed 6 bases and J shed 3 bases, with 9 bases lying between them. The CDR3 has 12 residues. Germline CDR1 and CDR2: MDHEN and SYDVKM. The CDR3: CASRSGNYEQYV. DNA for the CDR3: TGTGCCAGCAGATCAGGCAACTACGAGCAGTACGTC.

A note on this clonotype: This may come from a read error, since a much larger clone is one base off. CDR3 in amino acids: CAIAAGLQETQYF. The DNA of the CDR3 is TGTGCCATCGCCGCAGGGTTACAAGAGACCCAGTACTTC. This chain uses TRBV2 with TRBJ2-5; perhaps TRBD1 as D (5 bases). Looked up from germline, CDR1 is SNHLY and CDR2 is FYNNEI. V lost 10 bases, J lost 2 bases, and 14 bases lay in between. The CDR3 has 13 residues.

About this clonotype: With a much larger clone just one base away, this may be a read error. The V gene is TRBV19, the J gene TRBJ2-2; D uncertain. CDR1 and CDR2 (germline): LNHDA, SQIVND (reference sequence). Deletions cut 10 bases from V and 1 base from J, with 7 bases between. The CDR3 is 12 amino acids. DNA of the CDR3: TGTGCCACCCGCAAGAACACCGGGGAGCTGTTTTTT. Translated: CATRKNTGELFF.

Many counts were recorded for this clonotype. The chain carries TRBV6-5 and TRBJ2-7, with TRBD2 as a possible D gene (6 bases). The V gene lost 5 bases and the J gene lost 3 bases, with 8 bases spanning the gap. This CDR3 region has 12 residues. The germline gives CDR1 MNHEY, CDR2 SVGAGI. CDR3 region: CASSAGGYEQYF. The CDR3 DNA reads TGTGCCAGCAGTGCCGGGGGCTACGAGCAGTACTTC.

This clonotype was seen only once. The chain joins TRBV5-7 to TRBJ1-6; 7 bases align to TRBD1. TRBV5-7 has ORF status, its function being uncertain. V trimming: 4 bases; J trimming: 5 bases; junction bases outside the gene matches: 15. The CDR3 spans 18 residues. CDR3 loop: CASSQKWIRDRDNSPLHF. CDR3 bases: TGTGCCAGCAGCCAAAAGTGGATCCGGGACAGAGATAATTCACCCCTCCACTTT.

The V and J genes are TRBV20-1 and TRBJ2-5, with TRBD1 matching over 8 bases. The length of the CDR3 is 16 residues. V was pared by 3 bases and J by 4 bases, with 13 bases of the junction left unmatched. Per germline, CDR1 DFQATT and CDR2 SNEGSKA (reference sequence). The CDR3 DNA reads TGCAGTGCTAGCTCCTTCGGACAGGGAACGTTAGAGACCCAGTACTTC. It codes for CSASSFGQGTLETQYF.

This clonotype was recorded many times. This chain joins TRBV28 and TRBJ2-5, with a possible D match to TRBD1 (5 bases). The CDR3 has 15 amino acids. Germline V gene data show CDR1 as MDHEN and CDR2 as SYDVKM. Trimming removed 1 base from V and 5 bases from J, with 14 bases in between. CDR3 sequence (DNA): TGTGCCAGCAGTTTATTTTCAGGGCCAGGGGAGACCCAGTACTTC. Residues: CASSLFSGPGETQYF.

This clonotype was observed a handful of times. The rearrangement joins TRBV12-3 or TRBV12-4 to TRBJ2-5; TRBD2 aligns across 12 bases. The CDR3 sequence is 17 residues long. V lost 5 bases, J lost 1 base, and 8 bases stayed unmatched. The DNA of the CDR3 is TGTGCCAGCAGTCCCCGCGTGACTAGCGGGGGCCAAGAGACCCAGTACTTC. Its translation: CASSPRVTSGGQETQYF.

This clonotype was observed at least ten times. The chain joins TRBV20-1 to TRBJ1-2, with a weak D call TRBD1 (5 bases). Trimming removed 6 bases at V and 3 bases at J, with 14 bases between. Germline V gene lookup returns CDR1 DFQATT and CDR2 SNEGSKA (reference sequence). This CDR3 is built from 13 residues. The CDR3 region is CSARTGRDYGYTF. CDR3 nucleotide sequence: TGCAGTGCCCGCACGGGACGGGACTATGGCTACACCTTC.

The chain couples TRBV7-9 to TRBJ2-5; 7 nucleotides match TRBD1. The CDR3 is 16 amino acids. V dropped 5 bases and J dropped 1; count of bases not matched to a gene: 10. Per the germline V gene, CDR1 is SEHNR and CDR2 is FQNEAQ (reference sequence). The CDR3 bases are TGTGCCAGCAGCATCGGACAGGCGCCTCTCCAAGAGACCCAGTACTTC. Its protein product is CASSIGQAPLQETQYF. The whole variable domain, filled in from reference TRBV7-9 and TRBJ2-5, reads DTGVSQNPRHKITKRGQNVTFRCDPISEHNRLYWYRQTLGQGPEFLTYFQNEAQLEKSRLLSDRFSAERPKGSFSTLEIQRTEQGDSAMYLCASSIGQAPLQETQYFGPGTRLLVL.

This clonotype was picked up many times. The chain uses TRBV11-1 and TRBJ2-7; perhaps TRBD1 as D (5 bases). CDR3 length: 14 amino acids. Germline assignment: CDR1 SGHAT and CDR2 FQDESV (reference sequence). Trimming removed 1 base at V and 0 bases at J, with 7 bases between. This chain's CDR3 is CASSLEGVSYEQYV. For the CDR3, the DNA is TGTGCCAGCAGCTTAGAAGGGGTCTCCTACGAGCAGTACGTC.

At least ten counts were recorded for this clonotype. CDR3 in DNA: TGTGCCCTGGAGGACAGGGCTAACGAGCAGTACGTC. This codes for CALEDRANEQYV. V and J are TRBV28 and TRBJ2-7; 8 bases match TRBD1. With V trimmed by 11 bases and J by 5 bases, 8 bases remained unmatched. The CDR3 covers 12 residues. Germline V gene data show CDR1 as MDHEN and CDR2 as SYDVKM.

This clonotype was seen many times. The CDR3 bases are TGTGCCAGCAGCCATGACCTCCGGGAAGGCACTGAAGCTTTCTTT. Its protein is CASSHDLREGTEAFF. This chain uses TRBV5-4 with TRBJ1-1; no reliable D call. V was shortened by 4 bases and J by 4 bases, with 17 bases between the two germline ends. Germline V CDR1 and CDR2: SGHNT, YYREEE (reference sequence). The CDR3 has 15 amino acids.

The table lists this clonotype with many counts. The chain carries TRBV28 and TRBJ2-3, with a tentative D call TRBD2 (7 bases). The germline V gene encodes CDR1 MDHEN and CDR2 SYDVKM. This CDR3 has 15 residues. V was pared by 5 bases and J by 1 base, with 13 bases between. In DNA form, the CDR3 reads TGTGCCAGCAGTCTAACGGGGGGCCGCACAGATACGCAGTATTTT. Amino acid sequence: CASSLTGGRTDTQYF.

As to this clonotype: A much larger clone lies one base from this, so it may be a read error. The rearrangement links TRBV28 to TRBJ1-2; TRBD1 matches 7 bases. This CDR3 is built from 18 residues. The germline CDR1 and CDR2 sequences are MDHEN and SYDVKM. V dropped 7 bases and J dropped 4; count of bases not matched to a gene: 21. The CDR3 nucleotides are TGTGCCAGCACCATTCTTGGAGGAGGGGGCAGGTCGGGCTATGGCTACACCTTC. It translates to CASTILGGGGRSGYGYTF.

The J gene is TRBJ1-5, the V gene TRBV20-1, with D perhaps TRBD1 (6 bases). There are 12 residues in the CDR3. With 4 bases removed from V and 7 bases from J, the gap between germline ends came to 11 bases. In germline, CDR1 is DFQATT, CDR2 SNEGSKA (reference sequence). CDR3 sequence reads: CSATGAGQPQHF. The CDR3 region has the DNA TGCAGTGCTACAGGGGCGGGCCAGCCCCAGCATTTT.

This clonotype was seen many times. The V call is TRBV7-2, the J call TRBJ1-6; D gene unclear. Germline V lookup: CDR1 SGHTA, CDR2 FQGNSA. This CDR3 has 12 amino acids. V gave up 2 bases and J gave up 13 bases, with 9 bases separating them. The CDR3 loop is CASSLPLLPLHF. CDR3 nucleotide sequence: TGTGCCAGCAGCTTACCGTTATTGCCCCTCCACTTT.

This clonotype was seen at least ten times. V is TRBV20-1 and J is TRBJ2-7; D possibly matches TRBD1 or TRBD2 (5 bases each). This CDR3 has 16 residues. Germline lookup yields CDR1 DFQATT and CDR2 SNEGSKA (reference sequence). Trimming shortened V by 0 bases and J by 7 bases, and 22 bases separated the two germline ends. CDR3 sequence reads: CSARDGAGHNRREQYV. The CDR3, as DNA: TGCAGTGCTAGAGACGGGGCAGGGCATAATCGAAGGGAGCAGTACGTC.

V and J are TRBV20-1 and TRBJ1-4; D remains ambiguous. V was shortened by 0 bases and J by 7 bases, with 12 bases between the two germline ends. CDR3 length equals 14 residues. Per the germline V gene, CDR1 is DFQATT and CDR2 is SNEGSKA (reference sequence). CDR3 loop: CSAREGRASEKLFF. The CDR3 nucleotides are TGCAGTGCTAGAGAGGGCAGAGCCTCTGAAAAACTGTTTTTT.

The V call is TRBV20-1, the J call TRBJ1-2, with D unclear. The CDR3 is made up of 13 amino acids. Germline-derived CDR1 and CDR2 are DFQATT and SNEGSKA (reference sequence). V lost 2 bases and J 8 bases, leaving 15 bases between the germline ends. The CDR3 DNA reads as TGCAGTGCTAGACCCACCGAGGTAGGAGGCTACACCTTC. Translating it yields CSARPTEVGGYTF.